A selection of T cell receptor beta chains follows, all from one sample in a study of blood T cell repertoires in COVID-19. Only in-frame clones appear in the TCRdb table, and some are missing; sequencing was by immunoSEQ multiplex PCR. Of about 410,000 clones in the sample, 75% to 90% were seen once. The sample consisted of peripheral blood. The receptors stem from a woman in her thirties or forties with COVID-19, enrolled during active disease. Both conserved end residues are part of each CDR3. The order of the fields is V gene, J gene, D gene, clone size, CDR3 DNA, CDR3 protein. A D gene is named only where the DNA matches it firmly. Clone size is not always given. Where it is, it says once, few, many or a class for expanded clones.

TRBV14,TRBJ1-1,.,.,TGTGCCAGCAGCCAAGATCGAGGCAGAGTCAACACTGAAGCTTTCTTT,CASSQDRGRVNTEAFF
TRBV29-1,TRBJ1-6,.,many,TGCAGCGTTCGCGGGGAATGGAATTCACCCCTCCACTTT,CSVRGEWNSPLHF
TRBV7-2,TRBJ2-7,TRBD2,.,TGTGCCAGCAGCTTAAGGCGGGAGTCCTCCTACGAGCAGTACTTC,CASSLRRESSYEQYF
TRBV7-2,TRBJ1-2,TRBD1,.,TGTGCCAGCAGCTTAGCGGACAGGGTAAATGGCTACACCTTC,CASSLADRVNGYTF
TRBV19,TRBJ2-1,.,.,TGTGCCAGTAGTATGACTCTAGCGTCTTCCTACAATGAGCAGTTCTTC,CASSMTLASSYNEQFF
TRBV19,TRBJ2-2,.,.,TGTGCCAGTAGTCAGGCAGGGGACACCGGGGAGCTGTTTTTT,CASSQAGDTGELFF
TRBV11-2,TRBJ1-1,.,.,TGTGCCAGCAGTCCCAGTTACAGGAATTCTGAAGCTTTCTTT,CASSPSYRNSEAFF
TRBV24-1,TRBJ2-3,TRBD2,.,TGTGCCACCAGTGAACCTTCGGGGGGGAAAAGCGATACGCAGTATTTT,CATSEPSGGKSDTQYF
TRBV19,TRBJ1-1,TRBD1,.,TGTGCCAGTAGTAACAGGGGTTCGGTGAACACTGAAGCTTTCTTT,CASSNRGSVNTEAFF
TRBV6-2/TRBV6-3,TRBJ1-5,TRBD1,.,TGTGCCAGCAGTAGATCCGGGACAGGGGTGAGCAATCAGCCCCAGCATTTT,CASSRSGTGVSNQPQHF
TRBV27,TRBJ1-2,.,.,TGTGCCAGCAGTTCCGGCCAAGGGGGACCCAACTATGGCTACACCTTC,CASSSGQGGPNYGYTF
TRBV18,TRBJ1-2,TRBD1,once,TGTGCCAGCTCACTGGACAGGGATTATGGCTACACCTTC,CASSLDRDYGYTF
TRBV25-1,TRBJ2-3,TRBD2,.,TGTGCCAGCAGTGAGTCTTTAGGGACTAGCGGAACCACAGATACGCAGTATTTT,CASSESLGTSGTTDTQYF
TRBV11-2,TRBJ1-6,TRBD1,.,TGTGCCAGCAGCCAGGGGACAGCGAGGGGTAATTCACCCCTCCACTTT,CASSQGTARGNSPLHF
TRBV15,TRBJ2-5,TRBD2,.,TGTGCCACCAGGTTCTCAGGCGGGGGTGGCGCGCCCGCACCTAGAGAGACCCAGTACTTC,CATRFSGGGGAPAPRETQYF
TRBV27,TRBJ2-1,TRBD2,.,TGTGCCAGCAGTTTATCGCGAGGCGGGGGGGCAAATGAGCAGTTCTTC,CASSLSRGGGANEQFF
TRBV3-1/TRBV3-2,TRBJ1-2,.,.,TGTGCCAGCAGCCAAGGGGTGGGCGGCTACACCTTC,CASSQGVGGYTF
TRBV6-5,TRBJ1-3,.,.,TGTGCCAGCAGTTACGCAGGGGTAGGAAACACCATATATTTT,CASSYAGVGNTIYF
TRBV12-5,TRBJ1-5,.,.,TGTGCTAGTGGTTTAGGCAGGGGACTAAATCAGCCCCAGCATTTT,CASGLGRGLNQPQHF
TRBV7-3,TRBJ1-1,TRBD1,few,TGTGCCAGCAGCTTAATTGCTGCGGTGGACAGGGTGGCGTCGAAGAACACTGAAGCTTTCTTT,CASSLIAAVDRVASKNTEAFF
TRBV2,TRBJ1-2,.,.,TGTGCCAGCAGTGTCCCCGAGCCAGGGAAGAAAGGCTACACCTTC,CASSVPEPGKKGYTF
TRBV6-1,TRBJ2-5,TRBD2,.,TGTGCCAGCAGTGAAGAAGGACTAGCGGGAGGAAACAGAAAGACCCAGTACTTC,CASSEEGLAGGNRKTQYF
TRBV7-3,TRBJ2-3,.,.,TGTGCCAGCAGCTTAGGAATGGCTAGGGATACGCAGTATTTT,CASSLGMARDTQYF
TRBV27,TRBJ1-2,.,.,TGTGCCAGCTCCATCAGGGGATCAGGGGGCTACACCTTC,CASSIRGSGGYTF
TRBV7-2,TRBJ1-5,TRBD1,.,TGTGCCAGCAGCTCTGGGACAGGTGGCAATCAGCCCCAGCATTTT,CASSSGTGGNQPQHF
TRBV6-1,TRBJ1-5,.,.,TGTGCCAGCAGTGAAGCCGCGAATAGCAATCAGCCCCAGCATTTT,CASSEAANSNQPQHF
TRBV7-9,TRBJ1-3,.,.,TGTGCCAGCAGCTTGGACAGCGGCGACACCATATATTTT,CASSLDSGDTIYF
TRBV7-2,TRBJ1-5,.,.,TGTGCCAGCAGCCCGACGGGGTTGAATCAGCCCCAGCATTTT,CASSPTGLNQPQHF
TRBV4-1,TRBJ1-5,TRBD1,.,TGCGCCAGCAGCCAAGAACGACAGGGGAACCAGCCCCAGCATTTT,CASSQERQGNQPQHF
TRBV28,TRBJ2-7,.,.,TGTGCCAGCAGACGGGGAGACCGGGCCGCTAACTACGAGCAGTACTTC,CASRRGDRAANYEQYF
TRBV6-2/TRBV6-3,TRBJ2-3,TRBD2,.,TGTGCCAGCAGTTTGAGACGGGGGGACACAGATACGCAGTATTTT,CASSLRRGDTDTQYF
TRBV7-2,TRBJ2-2,TRBD1,few,TGTGCCAGCAGCTACAGGACAGGGGGAACCGGGGAGCTGTTTTTT,CASSYRTGGTGELFF
TRBV27,TRBJ1-2,.,.,TGTGCCAGCAGTTTGTGGGGGGGGCAGGGAGGCTACACCTTC,CASSLWGGQGGYTF